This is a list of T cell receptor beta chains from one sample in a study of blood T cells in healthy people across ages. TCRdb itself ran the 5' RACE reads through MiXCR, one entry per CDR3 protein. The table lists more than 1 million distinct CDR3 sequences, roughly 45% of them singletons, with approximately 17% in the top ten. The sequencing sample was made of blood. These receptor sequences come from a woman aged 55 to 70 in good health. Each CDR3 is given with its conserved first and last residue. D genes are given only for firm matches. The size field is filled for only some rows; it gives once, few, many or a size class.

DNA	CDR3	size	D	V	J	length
TGTGCCAGCAGCACAAGAACTAGCGGGCTGTACAATGAGCAGTACTTC	CASSTRTSGLYNEQYF	NA	TRBD2	TRBV5-4	TRBJ2-7	16
TGTGCCAGCAACCCGACTAGCGGCTACAATGAGCAGTTCTTC	CASNPTSGYNEQFF	once	TRBD2	TRBV6-5	TRBJ2-1	14
TGCAGTGCTAGATCCGGCGCCCAACCCGGGGGCTACGAGCAGTACTTC	CSARSGAQPGGYEQYF	few	NA	TRBV20-1	TRBJ2-7	16
TGTGCCAGCACCACCGGTTGGGCTAACACTGAAGCTTTCTTT	CASTTGWANTEAFF	NA	NA	TRBV27	TRBJ1-1	14
TGTGCCAGCAGCCCTTTACAGGGCAGTTGCACAGATACGCAGTATTTT	CASSPLQGSCTDTQYF	NA	NA	TRBV21-1	TRBJ2-3	16
TGTGCCAGCGGCTTGGAGGGACAGGGTACTGGGGCCAACGTCCTGACTTTC	CASGLEGQGTGANVLTF	once	TRBD1	TRBV5-6	TRBJ2-6	17
TGCAGTGCTCAGATTGGAAGCGGGGTGTACAATGAGCAGTTCTTC	CSAQIGSGVYNEQFF	few	TRBD2	TRBV20-1	TRBJ2-1	15
TGTGCCAGCCACTTAGCGGGAGGGATAGGAGAGACCCAGTACTTC	CASHLAGGIGETQYF	NA	TRBD2	TRBV7-8	TRBJ2-5	15
TGTGCCAGCAGTTACTCCGGACAGAGGAATACGTTCGAGCAGTACTTC	CASSYSGQRNTFEQYF	NA	NA	TRBV6-2/TRBV6-3	TRBJ2-7	16
TGTGCCAGCAGTTTTGGTAAAAAGGGGACTGGGGCCAACGTCCTGACTTTC	CASSFGKKGTGANVLTF	NA	NA	TRBV28	TRBJ2-6	17
TGCCGTGCTAGAGACCCGGAGGGGGGGTTTTACAATGAGCAGTTCTTC	CRARDPEGGFYNEQFF	NA	NA	TRBV20-1	TRBJ2-1	16
TGTGCCAGCACGGGACTAGCTGTGGTGCAGTACTTC	CASTGLAVVQYF	few	TRBD2	TRBV6-1	TRBJ2-7	12
TGTGCCAGCAGCCAACAGGGATACTATGGCTACACCTTC	CASSQQGYYGYTF	NA	NA	TRBV28	TRBJ1-2	13
TGTGCCAGCAGCTCCCTAGCGGCCGGAGCCTACAATGAGCAGTACTTC	CASSSLAAGAYNEQYF	once	TRBD2	TRBV7-9	TRBJ2-7	16
TGCAGCGTTGAGGGCACGACCCAGTACTTC	CSVEGTTQYF	many	NA	TRBV29-1	TRBJ2-5	10
TGTGCCAGCAGTTTGACTAGCGGTACCTTCGCCGAGCAGTACTTC	CASSLTSGTFAEQYF	NA	TRBD2	TRBV12-3/TRBV12-4	TRBJ2-7	15
TGTGCCAGCAGTGGGTTAGTTACCGTCTCCTACGAGCAGTACTTC	CASSGLVTVSYEQYF	NA	NA	TRBV2	TRBJ2-7	15
TGCAGTGCTAGAGAGGTGCCCGATGGCTACACCTTC	CSAREVPDGYTF	NA	NA	TRBV20-1	TRBJ1-2	12
TGTGCCAGCTCACCGAGGAACAGCGATAATTCACCCCTCCACTTT	CASSPRNSDNSPLHF	NA	NA	TRBV18	TRBJ1-6	15
TGCGCCAGCAGCTGGGGACAGAGCTCCTACGAGCAGTACTTC	CASSWGQSSYEQYF	many	TRBD1	TRBV5-1	TRBJ2-7	14
TGTGCCAGCAGTCCAAGAGGCAGGGAGGATGGCTACACCTTC	CASSPRGREDGYTF	NA	NA	TRBV28	TRBJ1-2	14
TGTGCCAGCAGTAACCCGGGACTAGCGTCCTACGAGCAGTACTTC	CASSNPGLASYEQYF	few	TRBD2	TRBV6-1	TRBJ2-7	15
TGTGCCAGCAGCCTCGGGACAATAAATGAGCAGTTCTTC	CASSLGTINEQFF	many	NA	TRBV11-2	TRBJ2-1	13
TGTGCCAGCAGCTTCCTGGGGGGGCGTGCAGCTAATGAAAAACTGTTTTTT	CASSFLGGRAANEKLFF	NA	NA	TRBV7-6	TRBJ1-4	17
TGCAGTGCTAGAGAAAAGACAGGGACGTTACTCGGCTACACCTTC	CSAREKTGTLLGYTF	NA	TRBD1	TRBV20-1	TRBJ1-2	15
TGCAGTGCTAGACGGGGGGTTGATACGCAGTATTTT	CSARRGVDTQYF	NA	TRBD2	TRBV20-1	TRBJ2-3	12
TGTGCCAGCAGCATTGAGCGGGAGCAGTTCTTC	CASSIEREQFF	NA	NA	TRBV9	TRBJ2-1	11
TGTGCCAGCAGCAACGGGGGGGAGGGAAGTTCACCCCTCCACTTT	CASSNGGEGSSPLHF	NA	NA	TRBV12-3/TRBV12-4	TRBJ1-6	15
TGCGCCAGCAGCCCCACAGGGAAGACTAATGAAAAACTGTTTTTT	CASSPTGKTNEKLFF	NA	NA	TRBV5-1	TRBJ1-4	15
TGCAGTGCTAGTTGGGCCCTAGCGGGGAGCACAGATACGCAGTATTTT	CSASWALAGSTDTQYF	few	TRBD2	TRBV20-1	TRBJ2-3	16
TGTGCCAGCAAACCGGGCGGGGCCTACGAGCAGTACTTC	CASKPGGAYEQYF	NA	NA	TRBV7-6	TRBJ2-7	13
TGCAGTGCTAGTCAGGAGGTTGTGGAGACCCAGTACTTC	CSASQEVVETQYF	few	NA	TRBV20-1	TRBJ2-5	13
TGTGCCAGCAGCCGACTGTTCTACGAGCAGTACTTC	CASSRLFYEQYF	NA	NA	TRBV3-1	TRBJ2-7	12
TGTGCCAGCAGTTTGACAGTCAGCAATGAGCAGTTCTTC	CASSLTVSNEQFF	NA	NA	TRBV28	TRBJ2-1	13
TGTGCCAGCAGTTCGGGACAGGGACCCAGGAAACTGTTTTTT	CASSSGQGPRKLFF	NA	TRBD1	TRBV12-3/TRBV12-4	TRBJ1-4	14
TGTGCCAGCAGCTTAGTCGTTCCGGGAGAGCAGTACTTC	CASSLVVPGEQYF	few	NA	TRBV13	TRBJ2-4	13
TGTGCCAGCAGTTACGGAGGGGCCGAGCAGTACTTC	CASSYGGAEQYF	few	NA	TRBV6-5	TRBJ2-7	12
TGTGCCAGCCCCGGGAGGGACCAAGAGACCCAGTACTTC	CASPGRDQETQYF	NA	TRBD2	TRBV2	TRBJ2-5	13
TGCAGTGCTAGAGGGGGCGCCCCCTACGAGCAGTACTTC	CSARGGAPYEQYF	NA	NA	TRBV20-1	TRBJ2-7	13
TGCAGTGCTAGAGATGGACAGTTAGATACGCAGTATTTT	CSARDGQLDTQYF	NA	NA	TRBV20-1	TRBJ2-3	13
TGCGCCAGCAGCTTGGGGCAGATGTTGGCCAAGTCTTATGGCTACACCTTC	CASSLGQMLAKSYGYTF	NA	NA	TRBV5-1	TRBJ1-2	17
TGTGCCAGCAGCTTGGCACCTAATGAAAAACTGTTTTTT	CASSLAPNEKLFF	few	NA	TRBV7-2	TRBJ1-4	13
TGTGCCAGCGGCAATCCTCTCGGGGGAGTCTACGAGCAGTACTTC	CASGNPLGGVYEQYF	few	NA	TRBV11-2	TRBJ2-7	15
TGTGTCAGCAGCTCGACCTCAATGGAGCAGTACTTC	CVSSSTSMEQYF	once	NA	TRBV7-9	TRBJ2-7	12
TGTGCCAGCAGCCGGGACGTGGGGGAAAAACTGTTTTTT	CASSRDVGEKLFF	few	NA	TRBV7-9	TRBJ1-4	13
TGCAGTGCCCCCGGTTTGGCGGGCTCCTACAATGAGCAGTACTTC	CSAPGLAGSYNEQYF	NA	NA	TRBV20-1	TRBJ2-5	15
TGCGCCAGCAGCTTGGGCCTTGGACAGAATAATTCACCCCTCCACTTT	CASSLGLGQNNSPLHF	NA	NA	TRBV5-1	TRBJ1-6	16
TGTGCCAGCAGCGTTAGCGGGAGAGGTGATACGCAGTATTTT	CASSVSGRGDTQYF	few	TRBD2	TRBV7-9	TRBJ2-3	14